The 4 T cell receptor beta chains in this list originate from one sample, sequenced in a study of shared clonotypes between healthy human individuals. Only in-frame clones appear in the TCRdb table, and some are missing; sequencing was by immunoSEQ multiplex PCR. The sample has approximately 640,000 clones; 80% to 95% are singletons. The sample comprised memory CD8+ T cells from PBMCs. Subset noted: CD45RO+ cells pooled with CCR7-negative TemRA cells. The receptors were sampled from a man between 18 and 35 years old in good health. Some clones in this sample may be carry-over from other donors' samples.

The V and J genes are TRBV2 and TRBJ1-5, with TRBD1 matching over 9 bases. The germline V gene encodes CDR1 SNHLY and CDR2 FYNNEI. The CDR3 is made up of 15 amino acids. J was trimmed by 5 bases and V by 0 bases; bases with no gene match: 2. For the CDR3, the DNA is TGTGCCAGCAGTGAAGCGGGACAGGGCTATCAGCCCCAGCATTTT. Protein: CASSEAGQGYQPQHF.

J is TRBJ2-7 and V is TRBV29-1; no firm D call. V dropped 6 bases and J dropped 0 bases, with 12 bases sitting between them. The CDR3 is made up of 13 amino acids. Germline CDR1 reads SQVTM; CDR2 reads ANQGSEA. The DNA for the CDR3 is TGCAGCGTCCTGGCGCCGAGCTCCTACGAGCAGTACTTC. It encodes CSVLAPSSYEQYF.

V gene TRBV5-1 combines with J gene TRBJ1-1; unclear D gene. In germline, CDR1 is SGHRS, CDR2 YFSETQ. The germline V and J ends were trimmed by 5 bases and 0 bases, with 20 bases remaining between them. CDR3 length equals 17 residues. CDR3 nucleotide sequence: TGCGCCAGCAGATGGGCGGCATCCACGAACATGAACACTGAAGCTTTCTTT. It specifies CASRWAASTNMNTEAFF.

This rearrangement joins TRBV19 to TRBJ1-4; possibly TRBD1 for D (6 bases). The V end was cut by 9 bases, the J end by 8 bases, with 22 bases between. The length of the CDR3 is 15 residues. Germline assignment: CDR1 LNHDA and CDR2 SQIVND (reference sequence). The CDR3 DNA sequence: TGTGCCAGCACCAGCTACAGGGTTGGCGAGGAAAAACTGTTTTTT. Amino acids: CASTSYRVGEEKLFF.